This entry lists 12 T cell receptor beta chains sequenced from one sample in a study of post-analysis software for immune sequencing data. Study-wide results and caveats: TRBV5-6, TRBV5-1 and TRBV20-1 belonged to a set of roughly 5 TRBV segments that were more frequent in patients than controls.

These receptors' targets are unknown. Unique molecular identifiers tagged the TCR beta cDNA libraries. In TCRdb, the PCR reads were re-called with MiXCR into one record per CDR3 protein. The sample consists of hundreds of thousands of distinct CDR3 sequences, 59% of them appearing once. The source material was blood. The receptors were gathered from a girl aged 2-15 years with multiple sclerosis.

This clonotype showed up just once. The chain combines TRBV28 with TRBJ1-1; D uncertain. Trimming removed 5 bases at V and 10 bases at J, with 14 bases between. CDR3 length equals 12 residues. Germline V gives CDR1 MDHEN, CDR2 SYDVKM. The chain's CDR3 is CASSPPHLSAFF. The CDR3 region has the DNA TGTGCCAGCAGTCCTCCACACCTATCAGCTTTCTTT.

The chain links TRBV4-1 to TRBJ2-1; TRBD1 aligns across 8 bases. The DNA end is a closer match to TRBJ2-7, so the J assignment may be wrong. Germline CDR1 MGHRA, CDR2 YSYEKL. The CDR3 extends over 14 amino acids. The CDR3 loop is CASSQEQGVYEQYF. For the CDR3, the DNA is TGCGCCAGCAGCCAGGAACAGGGGGTCTACGAGCAGTACTTC.

The chain is built from TRBV20-1 and TRBJ2-4; 10 bases map to TRBD1. V shed 6 bases and J 7 bases; nucleotides not matched to a gene: 3. The CDR3 is 12 amino acids. Germline V gives CDR1 DFQATT, CDR2 SNEGSKA (reference sequence). The DNA of the CDR3 is TGCAGTGCGCCGACAGGGGGCAACATTCAGTACTTC. It yields the protein CSAPTGGNIQYF.

This clonotype was seen a few times. The V and J genes are TRBV7-9 and TRBJ2-4; tentative D call: TRBD1 (5 bases). Near its end, the DNA agrees better with TRBJ2-7, so the J call may be wrong. CDR1 and CDR2 from the germline V gene are SEHNR and FQNEAQ (reference sequence). The CDR3 is 12 amino acids. DNA for the CDR3: TGTGCCAGCAGCTCCAGGGTAAACGAGCAGTACTTC. Translating gives CASSSRVNEQYF.

CDR3 region: CASSLLQGAFNEQFF. The CDR3 nucleotides read TGTGCCAGCAGCTTATTACAGGGGGCGTTCAATGAGCAGTTCTTC. The rearrangement links TRBV11-2 to TRBJ2-1; the match to TRBD1 covers 9 bases. This CDR3 has 15 amino acids. The trim removed 2 bases at V and 6 bases at J, leaving 5 bases unmatched. CDR1 is SGHAT and CDR2 is FQNNGV in the germline V gene.

V gene TRBV5-1 combines with J gene TRBJ1-1; 10 bases agree with TRBD1. The CDR3 is made up of 16 amino acids. Trimming at V came to 1 base and at J to 7 bases, leaving 10 bases not matched to a gene. CDR1 and CDR2 from the germline V gene are SGHRS and YFSETQ. The CDR3 sequence: CASSLKGDRGFDEAFF. In DNA, the CDR3 is TGCGCCAGCAGCTTGAAAGGGGACAGGGGCTTCGATGAAGCTTTCTTT.

The CDR3 coding sequence is TGCAGTGCTAGGCCACTAGCGGGTTCTTCTAGCACAGATACGCAGTATTTT. Amino acids: CSARPLAGSSSTDTQYF. This sequence joins TRBV20-1 and TRBJ2-3; 9 bases match TRBD2. Germline CDR1 is DFQATT and CDR2 is SNEGSKA (reference sequence). The CDR3 consists of 17 residues. Trimming removed 3 bases from V and 0 bases from J; junction bases left unmatched: 10.

The rearrangement links TRBV12-3 or TRBV12-4 to TRBJ2-4, with unresolved D. This CDR3 is built from 15 residues. V was cut by 6 bases and J by 1 base, with 13 bases left in between. In DNA, the CDR3 is TGTGCCAGCAGGATCGGGCGAGACGCCAAAAACATTCAGTACTTC. Translation: CASRIGRDAKNIQYF.

The sample holds a few counts of this clonotype. CDR3 DNA: TGCAGCGTTGGGACAGGGACGGTCAATCAGCCCCAGCATTTT. Residues: CSVGTGTVNQPQHF. The chain employs TRBV29-1 and TRBJ1-5, with TRBD1 identical over 8 bases. CDR1 is SQVTM and CDR2 is ANQGSEA in the germline V gene. Trimming cost V 4 bases and J 3 bases; bases outside gene matches: 5. CDR3 length: 14 residues. The complete variable domain, with remaining parts taken from reference TRBV29-1 and TRBJ1-5, reads SAVISQKPSRDICQRGTSLTIQCQVDSQVTMMFWYRQQPGQSLTLIATANQGSEATYESGFVIDKFPISRPNLTFSTLTVSNMSPEDSSIYLCSVGTGTVNQPQHFGDGTRLSIL.

In regard to this clonotype: One end of the junction varies from germline; a read error may be responsible. The J gene is TRBJ1-1, the V gene TRBV20-1; D ambiguous. Germline V gene lookup returns CDR1 DFQATT and CDR2 SNEGSKA (reference sequence). This CDR3 has 13 amino acids. The CDR3 loop is CSAVRQLNTEASF. In DNA, the CDR3 is TGCAGTGCCGTGCGGCAGTTGAACACTGAAGCTTCCTTT.

This clonotype has a handful of counts. CDR3: CSALTGVAEQYF. DNA for the CDR3: TGCAGTGCCTTAACGGGGGTCGCGGAGCAGTACTTC. The J gene is TRBJ2-7, the V gene TRBV20-1, with D possibly TRBD2 on 6 matching bases. The V gene lost 6 bases and the J gene lost 7 bases, with 16 bases spanning the gap. Germline CDR1 reads DFQATT; CDR2 reads SNEGSKA (reference sequence). The CDR3 consists of 12 residues.

This clonotype was seen a handful of times. The chain recombines TRBV25-1 with TRBJ2-5; D unresolved. Trimming cost V 4 bases and J 5 bases, with 8 bases left between them. Germline V lookup: CDR1 MGHDK, CDR2 SYGVNS. The CDR3 has 12 residues. CDR3 sequence (DNA): TGTGCCAGCAGTGTCAGTATCGAGACCCAGTACTTC. This codes for CASSVSIETQYF.